This T cell receptor beta chain is from a study of T cells after posttransplantation cyclophosphamide. Points from the study as a whole: Donor-recipient repertoire similarity was low at 1-2 months, rising over year one.

A word on this clone: The antigen remains undetermined.

Busulfan-fludarabine conditioning, marrow transplant, and cyclophosphamide on days +3 and +4 were administered. Clones were read by immunoSEQ multiplex PCR, and TCRdb kept only the in-frame ones, dropping some. Counted here are 35,000 to 40,000 clones, about 77% occurring once; the ten biggest clones make up roughly 8.1%. The TCR comes from a female patient aged 35 to 55 who received an allogeneic stem cell transplant from a related donor, was CMV-positive, and had no GVHD. Some of the T cells might come from the graft donor. The material sequenced was CD4+ T cells sorted from blood, taken roughly 250 weeks after a stem cell transplant with posttransplant cyclophosphamide.

As DNA, the CDR3 is TGTGCCAGCAGTTATAGCGGGCCGAACAATGAGCAGTTCTTC. This gives the protein CASSYSGPNNEQFF. The rearrangement joins TRBV27 to TRBJ2-1; the match to TRBD2 covers 7 bases. V shed 4 bases and J 5 bases; nucleotides not matched to a gene: 5. The germline CDR1 and CDR2 sequences are MNHEY and SMNVEV (reference sequence). This CDR3 has 14 residues.